This paragraph reports one T cell receptor beta chain. Trimming took 0 bases from V and 7 from J; bases not matched to a gene: 4. CDR3 length: 15 amino acids. In germline, CDR1 is ENHRY, CDR2 SYGVKD. The data were taken from a study of cytomegalovirus exposure and HLA in healthy donors. Use of 60 Vbeta and 13 Jbeta primers characterized the PCR. The data were produced by immunoSEQ multiplex PCR, yet TCRdb's version contains in-frame clones alone and is incomplete. The data hold 95,000 to 150,000 clones, with about four fifths observed a single time. The sequenced sample was PBMCs. This receptor was taken from a woman aged 40 to 50 in good health and CMV-seronegative. This rearrangement joins TRBV10-3 to TRBJ2-7, with TRBD1 matching 12 bases. CDR3 sequence: CAISESWDRGREQYF. CDR3 nucleotide sequence: TGTGCCATCAGTGAGTCATGGGACAGGGGGCGGGAGCAGTACTTC.